This T cell receptor (beta chain) was found in a study of shared clonotypes between healthy human individuals. General study points: At large depth, rarefaction still showed sorted-subset sequencing to be incomplete.

The naive CD8 fraction comprised CD45RO-negative cells positively selected for CCR7 and excluded terminally differentiated effector memory CD45RA+ cells. Between the trimmed V and J ends, which lost 4 bases and 3 bases, there was a span of 13 bases. The germline V gene encodes CDR1 LGHNT and CDR2 FRNRAP. The CDR3 length is 14 residues. Turning to this clone: What it recognizes is unknown.

This table comes from immunoSEQ multiplex PCR, and its TCRdb copy is limited to in-frame clones, with some not included. The data contain some 1,900,000 clones, approximately 94% of them singletons. The chain joins TRBV12-5 to TRBJ2-7; unclear D gene. The source of this sequence is a man younger than 35 in good health. The sample was naive CD8+ T cells sorted from blood. The CDR3 loop reads CASGSPLTGYEQYF. The CDR3 bases are TGTGCTAGTGGTTCTCCCCTGACTGGCTACGAGCAGTACTTC.